Listed below are T cell receptor beta chains from one sample, sequenced in a study of memory CD4+ T cells and cytomegalovirus serostatus. Here immunoSEQ multiplex PCR was the method, and the copy in TCRdb shows in-frame clones only, minus some. The table includes fewer than 50,000 clones, over 60% detected once. The material sequenced was memory CD4+ T cells from blood. Receptors originate from an adult in good health and CMV-seronegative. Each CDR3 is given with its conserved first and last residue. D genes are given only for firm matches. Some rows mark clone size as missing; the rest say once, few, many or name a class of expanded clone.

length	size	V	J	D	CDR3	DNA
13	.	TRBV7-2	TRBJ1-1	.	CASSSQRNTEAFF	TGTGCCAGCAGCTCGCAGAGGAACACTGAAGCTTTCTTT
16	once	TRBV18	TRBJ1-1	.	CASSPPSRGEDTEAFF	TGTGCCAGCTCACCACCGTCTAGGGGCGAAGACACTGAAGCTTTCTTT
16	few	TRBV7-2	TRBJ2-3	TRBD1	CASSFRQGEITDTQYF	TGTGCCAGCAGCTTCCGACAGGGCGAAATCACAGATACGCAGTATTTT
13	.	TRBV5-4	TRBJ2-5	.	CASSPVGGETQYF	TGTGCCAGCAGCCCGGTAGGAGGGGAGACCCAGTACTTC
12	few	TRBV10-3	TRBJ2-7	.	CAISATVYEQYF	TGTGCCATCAGTGCTACAGTTTACGAGCAGTACTTC
13	.	TRBV7-2	TRBJ2-1	.	CASTRLANNEQFF	TGTGCCAGCACCCGGCTAGCGAACAATGAGCAGTTCTTC
14	.	TRBV30	TRBJ2-1	.	CAWSVKGGKNEQFF	TGTGCCTGGAGTGTAAAGGGTGGGAAGAATGAGCAGTTCTTC
14	.	TRBV27	TRBJ2-5	TRBD2	CASSSQGLAGTQYF	TGTGCCAGCAGTTCCCAGGGACTAGCGGGGACCCAGTACTTC
19	.	TRBV5-6	TRBJ2-3	TRBD2	CASGRTSGATSYSTDTQYF	TGTGCCAGCGGAAGGACTAGCGGGGCGACGAGTTATAGCACAGATACGCAGTATTTT
12	.	TRBV7-9	TRBJ1-5	.	CASSEEGMAQHF	TGTGCCAGCAGCGAAGAGGGGATGGCCCAGCATTTT
14	few	TRBV11-3	TRBJ2-3	.	CASSSTSVADTQYF	TGTGCCAGCAGCAGTACATCGGTGGCAGATACGCAGTATTTT
15	.	TRBV25-1	TRBJ2-2	.	CASSTGTKNTGELFF	TGTGCCAGCAGCACCGGGACCAAGAACACCGGGGAGCTGTTTTTT
12	.	TRBV9	TRBJ2-5	.	CASSVAGGAQYF	TGTGCCAGCAGCGTAGCAGGAGGGGCCCAGTACTTC
15	.	TRBV14	TRBJ2-2	.	CASSQDLGPPGELFF	TGTGCCAGCAGCCAAGATCTAGGGCCGCCCGGGGAGCTGTTTTTT
17	.	TRBV28	TRBJ1-2	TRBD1	CASSQPHPGQGRGGYTF	TGTGCCAGCAGTCAGCCCCACCCGGGACAGGGGAGGGGTGGCTACACCTTC
14	.	TRBV5-6	TRBJ2-7	.	CASRDLKGPYEQYF	TGTGCCAGCAGAGATCTCAAGGGGCCCTACGAGCAGTACTTC
13	medium-sized	TRBV28	TRBJ1-1	.	CASTRVGNTEAFF	TGTGCCAGCACAAGGGTTGGGAACACTGAAGCTTTCTTT
17	.	TRBV5-1	TRBJ1-1	.	CASSIVSSRRGNTEAFF	TGCGCCAGCAGCATCGTATCCAGTCGGAGGGGGAACACTGAAGCTTTCTTT
14	once	TRBV2	TRBJ2-1	.	CASGSGISYNEQFF	TGTGCCAGCGGGTCAGGGATCTCCTACAATGAGCAGTTCTTC
15	.	TRBV11-3	TRBJ2-2	.	CASSLGGGYTGELFF	TGTGCCAGCAGCCTCGGGGGAGGATACACCGGGGAGCTGTTTTTT
19	.	TRBV7-6	TRBJ2-2	TRBD2	CASSSRTSGILRGTGELFF	TGTGCCAGCAGCTCCCGGACTAGCGGGATCCTCCGGGGGACCGGGGAGCTGTTTTTT
12	.	TRBV6-1	TRBJ2-5	.	CASSETVGTQYF	TGTGCCAGCAGTGAAACGGTTGGGACCCAGTACTTC
19	once	TRBV4-3	TRBJ2-6	TRBD2	CASSQIHSGSVPGANVLTF	TGCGCCAGCAGCCAAATACATAGCGGGAGCGTCCCTGGGGCCAACGTCCTGACTTTC
15	.	TRBV28	TRBJ1-5	.	CASSLQQGGNQPQHF	TGTGCCAGCAGTTTACAACAGGGTGGCAATCAGCCCCAGCATTTT
15	.	TRBV4-3	TRBJ2-2	TRBD1	CASSWDRAYIGELFF	TGCGCCAGCAGCTGGGACAGGGCGTATATCGGGGAGCTGTTTTTT
14	.	TRBV5-4	TRBJ2-2	.	CASSFGSFTGELFF	TGTGCCAGCAGTTTCGGGTCCTTCACCGGGGAGCTGTTTTTT
14	.	TRBV27	TRBJ1-1	.	CASSRGTANTEAFF	TGTGCCAGCAGTCGCGGGACGGCGAACACTGAAGCTTTCTTT
15	.	TRBV6-5	TRBJ2-7	.	CASSSRRTQDYEQYF	TGTGCCAGCAGTTCCCGAAGGACCCAGGACTACGAGCAGTACTTC
16	.	TRBV6-5	TRBJ2-3	.	CASSYSSGANTDTQYF	TGTGCCAGCAGTTACTCGTCGGGAGCGAACACAGATACGCAGTATTTT
15	.	TRBV25-1	TRBJ2-1	.	CASSEPREGYHEQFF	TGTGCCAGCAGTGAGCCCCGAGAAGGGTACCATGAGCAGTTCTTC
15	.	TRBV7-2	TRBJ1-4	.	CASSPVKGVEEKLFF	TGTGCCAGCAGCCCCGTGAAAGGTGTCGAAGAAAAACTGTTTTTT
14	.	TRBV11-2	TRBJ1-2	.	CASSSLRSYYGYTF	TGTGCCAGCAGTTCTCTTAGGAGCTACTATGGCTACACCTTC
14	once	TRBV4-3	TRBJ1-3	.	CASSQALRGDTIYF	TGCGCCAGCAGCCAAGCTTTGCGAGGGGACACCATATATTTT
14	.	TRBV28	TRBJ1-4	.	CASSLAGANEKLFF	TGTGCCAGCAGTCTAGCGGGGGCTAATGAAAAACTGTTTTTT
13	few	TRBV30	TRBJ1-5	TRBD1	CAWSTGGDQPQHF	TGTGCCTGGAGTACAGGGGGAGATCAGCCCCAGCATTTT
15	.	TRBV10-3	TRBJ2-1	TRBD2	CAISPGTSGSNEQFF	TGTGCCATCAGTCCCGGGACTAGCGGGAGCAATGAGCAGTTCTTC
13	.	TRBV5-4	TRBJ1-3	TRBD1	CASSVDRGNTIYF	TGTGCCAGCAGCGTGGACAGGGGAAACACCATATATTTT
15	.	TRBV27	TRBJ2-1	.	CASKERPSSYNEQFF	TGTGCCAGCAAGGAGCGCCCGAGCTCCTACAATGAGCAGTTCTTC
13	.	TRBV4-3	TRBJ2-3	.	CASSPGPPDTQYF	TGCGCCAGCAGCCCCGGACCCCCAGATACGCAGTATTTT
16	.	TRBV15	TRBJ1-1	.	CATSRDDRSWNTEAFF	TGTGCCACCAGCAGAGATGACAGGTCTTGGAACACTGAAGCTTTCTTT
12	.	TRBV28	TRBJ1-2	.	CASSRQEYGYTF	TGTGCCAGCAGTCGACAGGAGTATGGCTACACCTTC
16	.	TRBV27	TRBJ2-5	TRBD1	CASTPLGTGIQETQYF	TGTGCCAGCACCCCTTTAGGGACAGGGATACAAGAGACCCAGTACTTC
17	.	TRBV5-1	TRBJ2-1	TRBD2	CASSLAPLAGGDNEQFF	TGCGCCAGCAGCTTGGCCCCACTAGCGGGAGGGGACAATGAGCAGTTCTTC